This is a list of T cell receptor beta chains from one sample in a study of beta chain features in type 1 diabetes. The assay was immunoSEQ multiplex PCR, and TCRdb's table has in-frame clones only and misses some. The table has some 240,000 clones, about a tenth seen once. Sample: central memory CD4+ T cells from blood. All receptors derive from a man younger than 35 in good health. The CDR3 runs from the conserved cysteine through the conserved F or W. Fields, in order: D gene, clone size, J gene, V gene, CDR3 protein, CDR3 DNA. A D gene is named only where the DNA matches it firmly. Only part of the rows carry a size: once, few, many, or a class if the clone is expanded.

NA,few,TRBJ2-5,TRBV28,CASSLWQRGETQYF,TGTGCCAGCAGTTTGTGGCAGAGAGGAGAGACCCAGTACTTC
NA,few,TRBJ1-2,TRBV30,CAGLPGRSNYGYTF,TGTGCCGGATTACCGGGACGCTCTAACTATGGCTACACCTTC
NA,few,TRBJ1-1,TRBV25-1,CASSVRGGTEAFF,TGTGCCAGCAGTGTGCGGGGAGGGACTGAAGCTTTCTTT
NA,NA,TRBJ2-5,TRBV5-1,CASSFFLQETQYF,TGCGCCAGCAGCTTTTTTCTTCAAGAGACCCAGTACTTC
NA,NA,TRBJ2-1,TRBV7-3,CASSRSENNEQFF,TGTGCCAGCAGTCGTAGCGAAAACAATGAGCAGTTCTTC
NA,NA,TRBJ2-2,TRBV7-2,CASSLGPSTGELFF,TGTGCCAGCAGCTTAGGGCCGTCCACCGGGGAGCTGTTTTTT
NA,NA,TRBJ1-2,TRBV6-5,CASQMPGRDGYTF,TGTGCCAGCCAGATGCCCGGAAGGGATGGCTACACCTTC
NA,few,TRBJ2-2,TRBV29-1,CSVGNANTGELFF,TGCAGCGTGGGAAACGCGAACACCGGGGAGCTGTTTTTT
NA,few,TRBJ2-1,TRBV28,CASRAPEFGDNEQFF,TGTGCCAGCAGGGCTCCAGAATTCGGCGACAATGAGCAGTTCTTC
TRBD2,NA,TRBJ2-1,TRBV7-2,CASSLALFSGDEQFF,TGTGCCAGCAGCTTAGCTCTGTTTAGCGGGGACGAGCAGTTCTTC
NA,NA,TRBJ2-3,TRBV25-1,CASSRGTDTQYF,TGTGCCAGCAGTCGGGGGACAGATACGCAGTATTTT
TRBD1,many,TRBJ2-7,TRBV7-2,CASSANRGRSYEQYF,TGTGCCAGCAGCGCCAACAGGGGGCGCTCCTACGAGCAGTACTTC
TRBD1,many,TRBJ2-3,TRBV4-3,CASSQEPGQGDTQYF,TGCGCCAGCAGCCAGGAACCGGGACAGGGGGATACGCAGTATTTT
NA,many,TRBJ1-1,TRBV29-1,CSVRPGLNTEAFF,TGCAGCGTCCGACCGGGCCTCAACACTGAAGCTTTCTTT
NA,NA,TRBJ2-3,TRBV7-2,CASSLWADTQYF,TGTGCCAGCAGCTTGTGGGCAGATACGCAGTATTTT
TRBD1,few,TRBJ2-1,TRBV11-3,CASSSSGQGMYNEQFF,TGTGCCAGCAGCTCGAGTGGACAGGGGATGTACAATGAGCAGTTCTTC
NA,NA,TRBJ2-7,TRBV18,CASSPGGPPYEQYF,TGTGCCAGCTCACCAGGGGGTCCCCCCTACGAGCAGTACTTC